Listed below are T cell receptor beta chains from one sample, sequenced in a study of T cells in Graves' hyperthyroidism and ophthalmopathy. Via MiXCR, TCRdb re-called the multiplex PCR reads, giving one row per CDR3 protein. The profile shows 40,000 to 65,000 distinct CDR3 sequences, less than 50% of them singletons. The sample taken for sequencing was blood. Receptor source: a woman in her forties or fifties with Graves' ophthalmopathy. CDR3s include the opening cysteine and the closing phenylalanine or tryptophan. D genes are given only for firm matches. For some rows the clone size is stated as once, few or many, or as a class when expanded; others skip it.

d_gene	j_gene	v_gene	abundance	CDR3aa	CDR3nt
-	TRBJ2-3	TRBV2	many	CASAVEGGFSLSTDTQYF	TGTGCCAGCGCCGTTGAGGGGGGTTTTTCCCTTAGCACAGATACGCAGTATTTT
-	TRBJ1-2	TRBV11-1	many	CASSLARKAGYGYTF	TGTGCCAGCAGCTTAGCGCGGAAAGCTGGCTATGGCTACACCTTC
-	TRBJ1-2	TRBV5-6	many	CASSSTDSSNYGYTF	TGTGCCAGCAGCTCAACAGACAGCTCCAACTATGGCTACACCTTC
TRBD1	TRBJ1-1	TRBV28	few	CASSSDRGDMNTEAFF	TGTGCCAGCAGTTCGGACAGGGGGGACATGAACACTGAAGCTTTCTTT
TRBD1	TRBJ2-3	TRBV10-2	once	CASSGRDRAYDTQYF	TGCGCCAGCAGTGGCCGGGACAGGGCTTACGATACGCAGTATTTT
TRBD1	TRBJ2-5	TRBV7-2	-	CASSLGTGGRETQYF	TGTGCCAGCAGCTTAGGGACAGGGGGCAGGGAGACCCAGTACTTC
-	TRBJ1-5	TRBV7-2	-	CASSPSSSQETQHF	TGTGCCAGCAGCCCGTCTAGCAGTCAGGAGACCCAGCATTTT
-	TRBJ2-3	TRBV5-1	many	CASSLSGTDTQYF	TGCGCCAGCAGCTTGTCAGGCACAGATACGCAGTATTTT
TRBD2	TRBJ2-1	TRBV24-1	once	CATEGNKAGKQFF	TGCGCCACCGAGGGGAACAAAGCGGGAAAGCAGTTCTTC
-	TRBJ1-5	TRBV6-5	many	CASSYSRSNQPQHF	TGTGCCAGCAGTTACTCGAGGAGCAATCAGCCCCAGCATTTT
TRBD2	TRBJ2-1	TRBV24-1	-	CASSLTSGSGNEQFF	TGTGCCAGCAGCCTCACTAGCGGGAGCGGGAATGAGCAGTTCTTC
TRBD2	TRBJ2-3	TRBV2	many	CASRPGLADHSTDTQYF	TGTGCCAGCAGACCCGGACTAGCGGACCATAGCACAGATACGCAGTATTTT
-	TRBJ1-1	TRBV5-1	many	CASSLEGNTEAFF	TGCGCCAGCAGCTTGGAGGGAAACACTGAAGCTTTCTTT
-	TRBJ2-5	TRBV6-2/TRBV6-3	many	CASSYFDREETQYF	TGTGCCAGCAGTTACTTCGACCGGGAAGAGACCCAGTACTTC
TRBD1	TRBJ2-1	TRBV24-1	-	CATSDPSDRLNNEQFF	TGTGCCACCAGTGACCCCTCGGACAGGTTGAACAATGAGCAGTTCTTC
TRBD2	TRBJ2-7	TRBV6-1	few	CASSRFERAGGASEQYF	TGTGCCAGCAGTCGGTTCGAGCGGGCGGGAGGTGCAAGCGAGCAGTACTTC
-	TRBJ2-3	TRBV19	-	CASSTTGTDTPYF	TGTGCCAGTAGTACAACAGGCACAGATACGCCGTATTTT
TRBD2	TRBJ2-5	TRBV20-1	-	CSVRASEGSGIETQYF	TGCAGTGTTAGGGCCTCGGAGGGTAGCGGGATAGAGACCCAGTACTTC
-	TRBJ2-5	TRBV2	once	CASRRAYQETQYF	TGTGCCAGCCGCAGGGCCTACCAAGAGACCCAGTACTTC
-	TRBJ1-4	TRBV7-6	-	CASSPTGGGEKLLF	TGTGCCAGCAGTCCAACTGGCGGGGGTGAAAAACTGCTTTTT
TRBD2	TRBJ2-2	TRBV29-1	many	CSVEGAGAGELFF	TGCAGCGTTGAAGGGGCGGGGGCCGGGGAGCTGTTTTTT
-	TRBJ1-4	TRBV18	-	CASSPSLGGDEKLFF	TGTGCCAGCTCACCTTCATTAGGAGGGGATGAAAAACTGTTTTTT
TRBD2	TRBJ2-3	TRBV29-1	-	CSGLAELTDTQYF	TGCAGCGGCCTAGCGGAACTCACAGATACGCAGTATTTT
-	TRBJ2-3	TRBV27	few	CASSSPPQGVEDTQYF	TGTGCCAGCAGTTCCCCTCCACAGGGAGTGGAGGATACGCAGTATTTT
TRBD1	TRBJ1-4	TRBV20-1	-	CSASQGANEKLFF	TGCAGTGCTTCCCAGGGGGCAAATGAAAAACTGTTTTTT
-	TRBJ2-2	TRBV4-1	-	CASSQDLAGELFF	TGCGCCAGCAGCCAAGATCTCGCCGGGGAGCTGTTTTTT
TRBD2	TRBJ2-1	TRBV9	-	CASSIRERGARGEQFF	TGTGCCAGCAGCATTCGTGAGCGGGGGGCTAGGGGTGAGCAGTTCTTC
TRBD2	TRBJ2-3	TRBV4-2	-	CASSQVTSGRFTDTQYF	TGTGCCAGCAGCCAAGTTACTAGCGGGAGATTCACAGATACGCAGTATTTT
TRBD2	TRBJ2-1	TRBV20-1	many	CSASPGFLAGASNEQFF	TGCAGTGCTAGTCCTGGGTTCCTAGCGGGAGCTTCAAATGAGCAGTTCTTC
-	TRBJ2-6	TRBV19	few	CASSGTSVLTF	TGTGCCAGTAGTGGGACCAGCGTCCTGACTTTC
-	TRBJ2-2	TRBV4-1	many	CASSQVPTGELFF	TGCGCCAGCAGCCAAGTCCCGACTGGGGAGCTGTTTTTT
-	TRBJ1-1	TRBV12-3/TRBV12-4	-	CASSLEGMEAFF	TGTGCCAGCAGTTTAGAGGGGATGGAAGCTTTCTTT
-	TRBJ2-7	TRBV15	-	CATSRYGPVAGEQYF	TGTGCCACCAGCAGATATGGACCGGTGGCCGGCGAGCAGTACTTC